Each of the 21 T cell receptor beta chains below was sequenced from the same sample in a study of blood T cells in healthy people across ages. Using a J-beta primer mix together with a sample-barcoded 5' primer, a second PCR was run for about 7 to 12 cycles. Each CDR3 protein is one row after TCRdb ran MiXCR on the 5' RACE reads. The table includes approximately 850,000 distinct CDR3 sequences, roughly 44% detected once. The sequenced material came from blood. The receptors come from a man aged 55 to 70 in good health.

CDR3 nucleotides: TGTGCCAGCAGCTTAGCGCTAGCGGGGACTCAAGAGACCCAGTACTTC. Amino acids: CASSLALAGTQETQYF. The chain has TRBV7-8 and TRBJ2-5; 9 nucleotides match TRBD2. The length of the CDR3 is 16 residues. Germline-derived CDR1 and CDR2 are SGHVS and FQNEAQ. The V gene end was trimmed by 0 bases and the J gene end by 2 bases; junction bases not matched to a gene: 4.

The chain combines TRBV5-1 with TRBJ2-5; 10 bases agree with TRBD1. V gave up 0 bases and J gave up 0 bases; unmatched junction bases: 8. CDR1 is SGHRS, CDR2 YFSETQ, per germline. This CDR3 is 18 amino acids long. CDR3 coding DNA: TGCGCCAGCAGCTTGGGGGCCGACAGGGGGCAATACCAAGAGACCCAGTACTTC. Protein sequence: CASSLGADRGQYQETQYF. The variable domain in full, completed from reference TRBV5-1 and TRBJ2-5, reads KAGVTQTPRYLIKTRGQQVTLSCSPISGHRSVSWYQQTPGQGLQFLFEYFSETQRNKGNFPGRFSGRQFSNSRSEMNVSTLELGDSALYLCASSLGADRGQYQETQYFGPGTRLLVL.

Here the CDR3 DNA reads TGTGCCAGCAGCCGACAGCCTCTAGCCAAAAACATTCAGTACTTC. Amino acids: CASSRQPLAKNIQYF. This chain connects TRBV28 to TRBJ2-4; D is possibly TRBD1 (5 bases). This CDR3 is 15 amino acids long. Germline-derived CDR1 and CDR2 are MDHEN and SYDVKM. The V end lost 6 bases, the J end lost 0 bases, and 12 bases lay between the germline ends.

Many counts were recorded for this clonotype. The gene calls are TRBV25-1 and TRBJ2-5, with 7 nucleotides matching TRBD2. Trimming cost V 3 bases and J 2 bases; bases outside gene matches: 9. This CDR3 is built from 16 residues. The germline gives CDR1 MGHDK, CDR2 SYGVNS. CDR3 nucleotide sequence: TGTGCCAGCAGTGACTCGTTGGGAGGGCGGCAAGAGACCCAGTACTTC. Its protein is CASSDSLGGRQETQYF. The full variable domain, with the rest looked up from reference TRBV25-1 and TRBJ2-5, is EADIYQTPRYLVIGTGKKITLECSQTMGHDKMYWYQQDPGMELHLIHYSYGVNSTEKGDLSSESTVSRIRTEHFPLTLESARPSHTSQYLCASSDSLGGRQETQYFGPGTRLLVL.

About this clonotype: The junction and the germline gene differ at one end; a read error may be behind it. V is TRBV7-9 and J is TRBJ2-1, with 7 bases aligning to TRBD2. The DNA end is a closer match to TRBJ2-7, so the J assignment may be wrong. CDR3 size: 15 residues. Germline V gene lookup returns CDR1 SEHNR and CDR2 FQNEAQ (reference sequence). In nucleotides, the CDR3 is TGTGCCGGCAGCCTCAGACTAGCTTCCTACAATGAGCAGTACTTC. It codes for CAGSLRLASYNEQYF.

The chain carries TRBV15 and TRBJ2-2; the D gene is possibly TRBD1 (7 bases). Between the trimmed V and J ends, which lost 8 bases and 7 bases, there was a span of 17 bases. The germline V gene has CDR1 LNHNV and CDR2 YYDKDF (reference sequence). The CDR3 runs 14 residues. The CDR3 spells CATLGQGEDGELFF. DNA for the CDR3: TGTGCCACCCTCGGCCAGGGGGAGGACGGGGAGCTGTTTTTT. Together with reference TRBV15 and TRBJ2-2, the CDR3 gives the full variable domain: DAMVIQNPRYQVTQFGKPVTLSCSQTLNHNVMYWYQQKSSQAPKLLFHYYDKDFNNEADTPDNFQSRRPNTSFCFLDIRSPGLGDTAMYLCATLGQGEDGELFFGEGSRLTVL.

The V call is TRBV19, the J call TRBJ1-5; the match to TRBD1 covers 8 bases. The junction had 14 bases not matched to a gene; V was cut back by 7 bases and J by 6 bases. The germline V gene encodes CDR1 LNHDA and CDR2 SQIVND (reference sequence). CDR3 length: 16 residues. CDR3: CASTHQGQGAGQPQHF. CDR3 DNA sequence: TGTGCCAGTACCCATCAAGGGCAGGGGGCAGGTCAGCCCCAGCATTTT.

As concerns this clonotype: One end of the junction fails to match germline, which may point to a read error. This chain joins TRBV7-2 and TRBJ2-6, with D possibly matching TRBD1 (5 bases). CDR1 is SGHTA and CDR2 is FQGNSA in the germline V gene. CDR3 length equals 16 residues. CDR3 bases: TGTGCCAGCAGCTTTGGACCCGTCTCTGGGGCCAGCGTCCTGACTTTC. The encoded protein is CASSFGPVSGASVLTF.

This clonotype was observed a few times. The rearrangement joins TRBV5-1 to TRBJ1-1; no reliable D call. This CDR3 spans 15 amino acids. CDR1 SGHRS and CDR2 YFSETQ come from the germline V gene. V lost 0 bases to trimming and J lost 1 base, with 10 bases between them. CDR3 loop: CASSLVIGWNTEAFF. The DNA for the CDR3 is TGCGCCAGCAGCTTGGTTATTGGGTGGAACACTGAAGCTTTCTTT.

Regarding this clonotype: A read error may produce the germline difference seen at one junction end. The chain employs TRBV29-1 and TRBJ2-7; 8 nucleotides align to TRBD1. Germline CDR1 and CDR2: SQVTM and ANQGSEA. CDR3 length: 13 amino acids. The CDR3 region has the DNA TGCAGCGTCCGGACAGGGTCCTCCTACGGGCAGTACTTC. It translates to CSVRTGSSYGQYF.

The CDR3 here is CATSDTGTGANEQYF. The CDR3 DNA is TGTGCCACCAGTGACACCGGGACAGGGGCTAACGAGCAGTACTTC. The chain joins TRBV24-1 to TRBJ2-4; 10 positions agree with TRBD1. With the DNA end fitting TRBJ2-7 better, the J assignment may be wrong. The CDR3 totals 15 residues. The germline gives CDR1 KGHDR, CDR2 SFDVKD.

The V gene is TRBV12-3 or TRBV12-4, the J gene TRBJ2-5, with a weak D call TRBD1 (6 bases). The CDR3 is 15 residues long. V lost 1 base, J lost 1 base, and 10 bases lay in between. The CDR3 coding sequence is TGTGCCAGCAGTTTAGGTAGGGGGAGCCAAGAGACCCAGTACTTC. Translated, it gives CASSLGRGSQETQYF.

In its sample, this clonotype was seen once. This rearrangement joins TRBV7-2 to TRBJ2-1, with 8 bases identical to TRBD2. CDR3 length: 15 amino acids. Losses at the gene ends were 6 bases for V and 6 bases for J; bases not matched to a gene: 10. From germline, CDR1 is SGHTA and CDR2 FQGNSA. CDR3 DNA sequence: TGTGCCAGCAGTCTCGGGGGGGCGGGACCCAATGAGCAGTTCTTC. Protein: CASSLGGAGPNEQFF.

The chain couples TRBV9 to TRBJ2-1, with D perhaps assigned TRBD1 or TRBD2 (6 bases each). The J call may be mistaken, given a closer DNA end match to TRBJ2-7. This CDR3 contains 15 residues. Germline V gene sequence: CDR1 SGDLS, CDR2 YYNGEE. The chain's CDR3 is CASSGGGSSYNEQYF. CDR3 nucleotides: TGTGCCAGCAGCGGAGGGGGGAGCTCCTACAATGAGCAGTACTTC.

The chain carries TRBV10-3 and TRBJ2-7; no firm D call. The CDR3 has 12 amino acids. Trimming took 7 bases from V and 0 from J, leaving 7 bases between them. Germline V CDR1 and CDR2: ENHRY, SYGVKD. The CDR3 region is CAIKTGSYEQYF. In DNA form, the CDR3 reads TGTGCCATCAAGACTGGCTCCTACGAGCAGTACTTC.

The chain employs TRBV9 and TRBJ2-1, with D possibly called TRBD1 or TRBD2 (5 bases each). CDR1 is SGDLS, CDR2 YYNGEE, per germline. Trimming shortened V by 3 bases and J by 9 bases, and 19 bases separated the two germline ends. The CDR3 loop spans 15 amino acids. In DNA, the CDR3 is TGTGCCAGCAGCGACCGGGGCCTGGACTTAAGTGAGCAGTTCTTC. Protein: CASSDRGLDLSEQFF. The full variable domain, its missing parts supplied by reference TRBV9 and TRBJ2-1, is DSGVTQTPKHLITATGQRVTLRCSPRSGDLSVYWYQQSLDQGLQFLIQYYNGEERAKGNILERFSAQQFPDLHSELNLSSLELGDSALYFCASSDRGLDLSEQFFGPGTRLTVL.

This rearrangement joins TRBV5-1 to TRBJ2-7; maybe TRBD1 (5 bases). Trimming stripped 4 bases from V and 1 base from J, with 15 bases between. CDR1 and CDR2 from the germline V gene are SGHRS and YFSETQ. The CDR3 runs 15 residues. For the CDR3, the DNA is TGCGCCAGCAGCCCAGGACACCTAACGTCCTACGAGCAGTACTTC. Its protein product is CASSPGHLTSYEQYF.

This chain joins TRBV7-6 and TRBJ1-1, with a tentative D call TRBD1 (5 bases). This CDR3 is built from 14 residues. V dropped 5 bases and J dropped 3 bases, with 13 bases sitting between them. Germline values: CDR1 SGHVS, CDR2 FNYEAQ. The CDR3 coding sequence is TGTGCCAGCAGCCCACGGGACGGATACACTGAAGCTTTCTTT. This translates into CASSPRDGYTEAFF.

This clonotype was seen many times. This chain connects TRBV12-3 or TRBV12-4 to TRBJ2-6; no clear D. The CDR3 sequence is 15 residues long. The V end was cut by 3 bases, the J end by 4 bases, with 10 bases between. DNA of the CDR3: TGTGCCAGCAGTTTCCCTACGTCAGGGGCCAACGTCCTGACTTTC. It is translated as CASSFPTSGANVLTF.

The chain is built from TRBV7-9 and TRBJ1-4; 9 nucleotides line up with TRBD1. CDR1 is SEHNR and CDR2 is FQNEAQ in the germline V gene (reference sequence). V trimming: 5 bases; J trimming: 4 bases; junction bases outside the gene matches: 5. This CDR3 has 15 residues. The CDR3 region is CASSTPGQGNEKLFF. The CDR3 DNA follows: TGTGCCAGCAGCACCCCGGGACAGGGTAATGAAAAACTGTTTTTT.

Only a few counts were recorded for this clonotype. This chain links TRBV4-3 with TRBJ2-3; TRBD2 agrees at 8 bases. Germline-derived CDR1 and CDR2 are LGHNA and YSLEER. The CDR3 contains 16 residues. V lost 2 bases, J lost 4 bases, and 8 bases stayed unmatched. CDR3 protein: CASSQNIAGTADTQYF. CDR3 nucleotides: TGCGCCAGCAGCCAAAACATAGCGGGGACCGCAGATACGCAGTATTTT.